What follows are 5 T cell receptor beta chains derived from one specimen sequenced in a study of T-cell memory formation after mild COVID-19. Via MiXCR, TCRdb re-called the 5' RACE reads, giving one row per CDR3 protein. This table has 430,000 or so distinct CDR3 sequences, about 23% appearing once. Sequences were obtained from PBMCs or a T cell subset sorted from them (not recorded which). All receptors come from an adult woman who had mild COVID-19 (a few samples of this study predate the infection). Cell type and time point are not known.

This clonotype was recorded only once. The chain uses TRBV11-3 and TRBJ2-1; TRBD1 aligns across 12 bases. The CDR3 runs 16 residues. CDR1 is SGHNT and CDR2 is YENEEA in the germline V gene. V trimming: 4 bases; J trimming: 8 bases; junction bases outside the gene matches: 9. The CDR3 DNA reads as TGTGCCAGCAGCTCACCCGGGACAGGGGGCAGAGATGAGCAGTTCTTC. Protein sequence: CASSSPGTGGRDEQFF.

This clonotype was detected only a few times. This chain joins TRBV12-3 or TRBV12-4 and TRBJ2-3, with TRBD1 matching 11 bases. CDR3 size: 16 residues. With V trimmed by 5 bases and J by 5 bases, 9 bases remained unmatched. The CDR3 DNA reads TGTGCCAGCAGTCAACCCTGGGACAGGGGGAAAGATACGCAGTATTTT. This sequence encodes CASSQPWDRGKDTQYF.

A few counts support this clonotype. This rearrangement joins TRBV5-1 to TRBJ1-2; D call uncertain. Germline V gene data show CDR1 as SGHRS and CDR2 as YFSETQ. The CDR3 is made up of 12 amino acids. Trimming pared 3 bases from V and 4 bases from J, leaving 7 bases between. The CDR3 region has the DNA TGCGCCAGCAGCTATGAGTTCTATGGCTACACCTTC. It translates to CASSYEFYGYTF.

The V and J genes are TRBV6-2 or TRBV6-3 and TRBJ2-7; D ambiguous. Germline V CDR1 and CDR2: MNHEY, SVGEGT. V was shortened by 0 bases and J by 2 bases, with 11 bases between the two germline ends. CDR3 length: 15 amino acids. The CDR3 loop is CASSYSARAPYEQYF. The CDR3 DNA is TGTGCCAGCAGTTACTCGGCGAGAGCCCCCTACGAGCAGTACTTC.

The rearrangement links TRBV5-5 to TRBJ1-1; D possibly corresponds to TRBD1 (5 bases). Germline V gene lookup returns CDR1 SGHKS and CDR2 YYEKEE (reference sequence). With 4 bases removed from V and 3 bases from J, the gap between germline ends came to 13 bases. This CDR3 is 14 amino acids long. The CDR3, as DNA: TGTGCCAGCAGCAGACGGACAAGGGACACTGAAGCTTTCTTT. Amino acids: CASSRRTRDTEAFF.